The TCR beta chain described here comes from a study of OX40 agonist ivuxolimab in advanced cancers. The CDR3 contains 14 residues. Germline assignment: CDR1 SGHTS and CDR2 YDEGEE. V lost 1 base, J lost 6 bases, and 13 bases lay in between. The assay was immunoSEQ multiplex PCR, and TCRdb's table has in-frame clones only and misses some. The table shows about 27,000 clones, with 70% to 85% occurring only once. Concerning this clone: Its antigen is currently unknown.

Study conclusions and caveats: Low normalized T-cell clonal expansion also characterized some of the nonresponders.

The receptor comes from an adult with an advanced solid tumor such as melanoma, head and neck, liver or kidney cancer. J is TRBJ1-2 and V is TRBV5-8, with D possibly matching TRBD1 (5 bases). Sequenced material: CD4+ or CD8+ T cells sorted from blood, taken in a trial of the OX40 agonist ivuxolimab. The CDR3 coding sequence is TGTGCCAGCAGCTTGTCCCAGGGCTGGGATGGCTACACCTTC. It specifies CASSLSQGWDGYTF.